A single sample gave rise to the 8 T cell receptor beta chains below, sequenced in a study of blood T cell repertoires in COVID-19. TCRdb's table, derived via immunoSEQ multiplex PCR, lists solely in-frame clones and lacks some. The sample yields under 350,000 clones, 70% to 90% seen once. Sequencing was done on a sample of peripheral blood. These TCRs come from a man aged 18 to 29 with active or convalescent COVID-19.

This chain joins TRBV6-5 and TRBJ2-7; D is uncertain. Germline V CDR1 and CDR2: MNHEY, SVGAGI. V was trimmed by 6 bases and J by 7 bases, leaving 19 bases between them. The CDR3 contains 14 residues. CDR3 nucleotides: TGTGCCAGCAGCCTCGGAATGAGTGCCGGGGAGCAGTACTTC. Its protein product is CASSLGMSAGEQYF.

The rearrangement links TRBV7-9 to TRBJ1-5; 7 positions match TRBD1. This CDR3 contains 14 residues. The junction had 3 bases not matched to a gene; V was cut back by 4 bases and J by 3 bases. Germline V CDR1 and CDR2: SEHNR, FQNEAQ (reference sequence). For the CDR3, the DNA is TGTGCCAGCAGCTCGGGACAGACCAATCAGCCCCAGCATTTT. It encodes CASSSGQTNQPQHF.

The chain is built from TRBV4-1 and TRBJ1-6; D is perhaps TRBD1 (5 bases). V dropped 0 bases and J dropped 0 bases, with 12 bases sitting between them. Germline CDR1 is MGHRA and CDR2 is YSYEKL. The CDR3 runs to 18 residues. The CDR3 spells CASSQEGGRSSYNSPLHF. In DNA form, the CDR3 reads TGCGCCAGCAGCCAAGAGGGGGGGAGGAGCTCCTATAATTCACCCCTCCACTTT.

The chain carries TRBV7-2 and TRBJ1-1; D unclear. V lost 3 bases and J lost 5, with 10 bases in between. This CDR3 is 13 amino acids long. CDR1 and CDR2 from the germline V gene are SGHTA and FQGNSA. CDR3 DNA: TGTGCCAGCAGCTTGCTTGCAGGTACTGAAGCTTTCTTT. Protein product: CASSLLAGTEAFF.

The chain couples TRBV24-1 to TRBJ1-2; 7 bases are a match to TRBD1. The CDR3 covers 13 residues. The J segment lost 5 bases and the V segment lost 4 bases, leaving 3 bases of the junction unmatched. Germline-derived CDR1 and CDR2 are KGHDR and SFDVKD. The CDR3 spells CATSERDRYGYTF. The DNA for the CDR3 is TGTGCCACCAGTGAACGGGACAGATATGGCTACACCTTC.

The chain combines TRBV18 with TRBJ2-1; D not certain. CDR1 KGHSH and CDR2 LQKENI come from the germline V gene. V lost 2 bases to trimming and J lost 5 bases, with 10 bases between them. This CDR3 has 14 residues. The CDR3 is CASSPLTNHNEQFF. In DNA, the CDR3 is TGTGCCAGCTCACCATTGACAAACCACAATGAGCAGTTCTTC.

The chain couples TRBV7-8 to TRBJ1-5; D is ambiguous. CDR1 is SGHVS, CDR2 FQNEAQ, per germline. The V end was cut by 1 base, the J end by 5 bases, with 12 bases between. This CDR3 is built from 15 residues. CDR3: CASSLDGGSHQPQHF. The CDR3, as DNA: TGTGCCAGCAGCTTAGATGGCGGATCCCATCAGCCCCAGCATTTT.

For this clone: The sample carries other DNA sequences with the same CDR3. The V gene is TRBV5-1, the J gene TRBJ2-7; D remains unclear. Germline V gene lookup returns CDR1 SGHRS and CDR2 YFSETQ. The CDR3 consists of 13 residues. The V and J ends lost 2 bases and 0 bases respectively, with 6 bases between them. CDR3 in amino acids: CASSFGSSYEQYF. The CDR3 region has the DNA TGCGCCAGCAGCTTTGGCTCCTCCTACGAGCAGTACTTC.